This TCR beta chain was recovered during a study of cytomegalovirus exposure and HLA in healthy donors (dated by TCRdb to the late 2010s). Regarding the research as a whole: According to a later analysis, the 120 or so validation repertoires were produced on the same platform as the roughly 600 repertoires of the first cohort. The study was designed to test whether signatures of past pathogen exposure could be identified by cataloging public T cell receptors. Along with the approximately 650-subject first cohort, a separate validation cohort of some 130 different subjects was used. The study combined high-throughput TCR immunosequencing, statistical association of individual TCRs with disease status, and machine learning to predict cytomegalovirus infection status.

The library was obtained by the immunoSEQ multiplex PCR assay. Regarding the original processing steps: A statistical classification framework was built to diagnose cytomegalovirus status from the catalog of TCR beta chain sequences. Here the immuneACCESS table is served through TCRdb, limited to in-frame sequences with V and J called. Missing clones are a known gap in these copies; in checked studies unresolved V genes cover under half, and the rest lacks a known reason. V, J and clone size are those of that table, while D and trimming were read from the DNA. Here the sample has about 190,000 clones; 84% occur a single time. Of the sample, around 6.7% is held by the ten largest clones. Comment on this clone: Its binding antigen is unknown. No much larger clone is present one base from it, and per-base qualities are unavailable. This CDR3 is also generated by other DNA sequences in the sample.

Findings and caveats that apply to the study as a whole: Across donors, most TCR sequences were observed very rarely, whereas some public TCRs were present in many individuals. A later analysis found that TCRs clustered in the first cohort also tended to co-occur in the 95 to 150 validation repertoires, with about 94% of cluster scores above 0. All 120 repertoires were used to score co-occurrence in the validation cohort in a later analysis, because that analysis had no HLA typing for the cohort. The classifier was reported to diagnose cytomegalovirus status with high specificity and sensitivity in both the original cohort and the validation cohort. In vitro tests confirmed that a few of the cytomegalovirus-associated TCR beta chains recognize cytomegalovirus antigens. The authors suggested that the approach could potentially be extended to other disease states and immunological phenotypes. The study listed 170 or so TCR beta chains as associated with cytomegalovirus.

The donors were included in the validation cohort of 120 subjects, a group kept apart from the roughly 610-subject first cohort. V is shortened by 4 bases, J by 0 bases, and the region joining them spans 10 bases. From its cysteine to its phenylalanine, the CDR3 spans 15 amino acids. Just the 45-base CDR3 DNA is kept, in frame starting at base 1. Reading the germline V gene gives CDR1 MDHEN and CDR2 SYDVKM. Sequencing used PBMCs. The sequence is built from TRBV28 and TRBJ1-5; a tentative D match to TRBD1 spans 6 bases. The TCR comes from a man aged 18 to 35 in good health and CMV-seropositive. The CDR3: CASSSLQGSNQPQHF. The DNA is as follows: TGTGCCAGCAGTTCGCTACAGGGTAGCAATCAGCCCCAGCATTTT. Beyond the CDR3, the reference TRBV28 and TRBJ1-5 genes provide the residues; the full variable domain reads: DVKVTQSSRYLVKRTGEKVFLECVQDMDHENMFWYRQDPGLGLRLIYFSYDVKMKEKGDIPEGYSVSREKKERFSLILESASTNQTSMYLCASSSLQGSNQPQHFGDGTRLSIL.